Included here is one T cell receptor (beta chain) sequence, with context. The clone's antigen remains unknown. It has no much larger one-base neighbor in the sample; base qualities were not kept. This specimen belongs to a study of blood T cell repertoires in COVID-19 (dated by TCRdb to between 2020 and 2021). About the investigation overall: The collaborator samples originated in the United States, Italy and Spain and spanned the acute and convalescent phases of COVID-19. The material from the prospective study consisted of cDNA or gDNA derived from T cells, B-cell-depleted T cells, or PBMCs. The dataset comprised deeply sampled blood TCRbeta repertoires from subjects exposed to, actively infected with, or recovered from COVID-19. The repertoires were released in a freely available public database intended as a resource for research on the immune response to SARS-CoV-2. Samples were obtained from the ongoing ImmuneRACE study (first 160 participants) and from approximately 1,200 subjects provided by 6 global collaborators. Nearly every sample came with metadata listing a de-identified subject ID, COVID-19 status, age in years and sex. Where available, HLA class I and class II types were taken from metadata supplied by the sample provider and were not determined by assay-based typing. Findings and caveats that apply to the study as a whole: The amount of clinical and demographic metadata varied by source and participant and was provided uncurated.

The immunoSEQ Assay, a bias-controlled multiplex PCR, was used to amplify TCRbeta CDR3 regions from genomic DNA. The original pipeline was this. The number of nucleated cells in each sample was estimated from the amplification of reference gene primers within the assay. To quantify the absolute abundance of each unique TCRbeta CDR3 rearrangement, sequence reads were collapsed and filtered. For each sample, productive Simpson clonality was calculated by taking the square root of Simpson's diversity index across productive rearrangements. Here the immuneACCESS table is served through TCRdb, limited to in-frame sequences with V and J called. Missing clones are a known gap in these copies; in checked studies unresolved V genes cover under half, and the rest lacks a known reason. That table supplies the V and J calls and clone size; D and trimming were determined from the DNA. Present in this sample are about 86,000 clones, 82% of which were seen just once. The biggest ten clones account for about 1.2% of the sample.

Including the terminal cysteine and phenylalanine, the CDR3 comprises 13 residues. The kept DNA is CDR3 alone, 39 bases in frame from the first base. For CDR1 and CDR2, the germline V gene lists MNHEY and SVGAGI. Whole blood was collected in K2EDTA tubes by collaborating institutions according to the institutions' own protocols. For TCRbeta analysis, collaborator samples were shipped as frozen whole blood, as isolated PBMCs, or as DNA extracted from either sample type. The rearranged chain carries TRBV6-5 and TRBJ2-5, with TRBD2 as a weak D call on 6 bases. Sequenced sample: peripheral blood. The clonotype was recovered from a woman older than 75 with acute or convalescent COVID-19. The CDR3 reads as follows: CASGLAMEETQYF. The DNA reads as follows: TGTGCAAGCGGGCTAGCGATGGAAGAGACCCAGTACTTC.